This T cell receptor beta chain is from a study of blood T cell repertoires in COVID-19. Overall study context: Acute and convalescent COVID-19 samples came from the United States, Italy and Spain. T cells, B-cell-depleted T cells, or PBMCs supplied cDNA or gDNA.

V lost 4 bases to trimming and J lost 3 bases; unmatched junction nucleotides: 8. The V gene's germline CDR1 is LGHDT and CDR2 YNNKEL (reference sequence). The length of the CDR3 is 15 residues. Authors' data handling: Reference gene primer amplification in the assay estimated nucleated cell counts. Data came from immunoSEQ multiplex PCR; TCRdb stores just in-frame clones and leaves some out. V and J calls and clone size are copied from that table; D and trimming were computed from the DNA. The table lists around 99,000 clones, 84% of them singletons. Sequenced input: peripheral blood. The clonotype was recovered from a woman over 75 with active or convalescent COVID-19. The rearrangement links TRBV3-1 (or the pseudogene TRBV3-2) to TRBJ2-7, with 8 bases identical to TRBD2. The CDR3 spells CASSLSGNTYYEQYF. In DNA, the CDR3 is TGTGCCAGCAGCCTTAGCGGGAATACCTACTACGAGCAGTACTTC.